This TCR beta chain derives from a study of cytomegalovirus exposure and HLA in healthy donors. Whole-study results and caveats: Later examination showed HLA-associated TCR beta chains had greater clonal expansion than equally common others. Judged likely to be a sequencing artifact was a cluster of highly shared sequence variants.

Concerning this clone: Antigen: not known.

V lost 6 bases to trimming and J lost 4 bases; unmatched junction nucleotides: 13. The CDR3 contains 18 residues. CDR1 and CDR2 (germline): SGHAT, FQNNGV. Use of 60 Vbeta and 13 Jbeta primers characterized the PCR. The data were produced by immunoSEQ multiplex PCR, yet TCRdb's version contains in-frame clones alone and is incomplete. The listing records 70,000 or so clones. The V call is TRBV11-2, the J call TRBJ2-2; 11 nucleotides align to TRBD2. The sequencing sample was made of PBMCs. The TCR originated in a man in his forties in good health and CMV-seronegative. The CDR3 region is CASRTTGSGGVGTGELFF. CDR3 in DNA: TGTGCCAGCAGAACAACGGGTAGCGGGGGGGTTGGCACCGGGGAGCTGTTTTTT.